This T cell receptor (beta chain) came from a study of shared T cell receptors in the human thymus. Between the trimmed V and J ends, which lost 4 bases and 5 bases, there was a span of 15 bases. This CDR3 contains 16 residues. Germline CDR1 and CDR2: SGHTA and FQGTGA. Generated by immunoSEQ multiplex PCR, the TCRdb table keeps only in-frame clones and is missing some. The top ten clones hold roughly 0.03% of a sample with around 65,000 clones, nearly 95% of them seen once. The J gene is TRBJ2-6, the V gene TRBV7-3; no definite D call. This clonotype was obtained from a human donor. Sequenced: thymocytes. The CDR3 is CASSSPRTKWANVLTF. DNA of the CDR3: TGTGCCAGCAGCTCCCCGAGGACCAAGTGGGCCAACGTCCTGACTTTC.